This entry lists 31 T cell receptor beta chains sequenced from one sample in a study of vaccination and CD4 T cells after COVID-19. As for time point: late sampling 161 to 241 days after vaccination in three convalescent patients. Treatment indicated: approximately 9-day PBMC culture with coronavirus spike peptide pools or control peptides (ViraFEST assay). Cultured CD4+ T-cell DNA underwent Oncomine TCR Beta short-read sequencing. Each CDR3 protein is one row after TCRdb ran MiXCR on the PCR reads. The data hold about 18,000 distinct CDR3 sequences, with over 40% observed a single time. No antigen is known for these receptors. Sequenced here: CD4+ T cells from blood, cultured in vitro, sampled about 7 months after SARS-CoV-2 vaccination. The receptors were sampled from a human donor who had recovered from COVID-19.

This chain uses TRBV29-1 with TRBJ1-1, with D unresolved. Trimming pared 6 bases from V and 10 bases from J, leaving 15 bases between. Germline V gene data show CDR1 as SQVTM and CDR2 as ANQGSEA. The CDR3 runs to 11 residues. The CDR3 spells CSVKDGAGAFF. The CDR3 bases are TGCAGCGTCAAGGACGGTGCTGGAGCTTTCTTT.

This clonotype turned up a few times. The chain uses TRBV15 and TRBJ1-5; 8 bases align to TRBD1. V shed 0 bases and J 3 bases; nucleotides not matched to a gene: 4. CDR3 size: 16 residues. Germline CDR1 LNHNV, CDR2 YYDKDF (reference sequence). CDR3 nucleotides: TGTGCCACCAGCAGAGATGGGACAGGTATCAATCAGCCCCAGCATTTT. This translates into CATSRDGTGINQPQHF.

The chain combines TRBV6-1 with TRBJ2-7; D is ambiguous. The germline V and J ends were trimmed by 6 bases and 5 bases, with 14 bases remaining between them. The CDR3 has 13 amino acids. The germline V gene has CDR1 MNHNS and CDR2 SASEGT. The CDR3 loop reads CASRPASGNEQYF. CDR3 nucleotide sequence: TGTGCCAGCAGGCCGGCATCTGGGAACGAGCAGTACTTC.

This clonotype appeared once. The chain employs TRBV7-9 and TRBJ1-1; tentatively, D is TRBD1 (5 bases). CDR1 is SEHNR and CDR2 is FQNEAQ in the germline V gene (reference sequence). CDR3 length: 16 amino acids. V was clipped by 4 bases and J by 4 bases, with 19 bases between them. The CDR3 region is CASSSKNSGTITEAFF. CDR3 bases: TGTGCCAGCAGCTCTAAAAACTCCGGGACTATCACTGAAGCTTTCTTT.

The chain uses TRBV7-8 and TRBJ1-1; a weak D match, TRBD1 (6 bases). V dropped 5 bases and J dropped 3 bases, with 13 bases sitting between them. Germline V gene data show CDR1 as SGHVS and CDR2 as FQNEAQ. This CDR3 region has 14 residues. CDR3 DNA sequence: TGTGCCAGCAGCCTCATAGGGGGTGACACTGAAGCTTTCTTT. Translation gives CASSLIGGDTEAFF.

This clonotype was counted only a few times. The chain joins TRBV24-1 to TRBJ2-1, with D maybe TRBD2 (7 bases). The CDR3 has 13 amino acids. CDR1 and CDR2 (germline): KGHDR, SFDVKD. V lost 8 bases to trimming and J lost 9 bases, with 16 bases between them. The CDR3 DNA sequence: TGTGCCACCATGAGGGGGGGCGGGGGTGAGCAGTTCTTC. This encodes CATMRGGGGEQFF.

The chain links TRBV11-1 to TRBJ2-7; a weak D match, TRBD2 (6 bases). The V and J ends lost 5 bases and 0 bases respectively, with 17 bases between them. There are 16 residues in the CDR3. The V gene's germline CDR1 is SGHAT and CDR2 FQDESV (reference sequence). In DNA, the CDR3 is TGTGCCAGCAGCCGCGGGCGGGGCAGCAGCTCCTACGAGCAGTACTTC. Protein sequence: CASSRGRGSSSYEQYF.

The chain couples TRBV6-1 to TRBJ2-5; tentative D call: TRBD1 (5 bases). This CDR3 comprises 15 residues. The V gene lost 7 bases and the J gene lost 2 bases, with 17 bases spanning the gap. Looked up from germline, CDR1 is MNHNS and CDR2 is SASEGT. CDR3 bases: TGTGCCAGCAATCCGACCTTAGGGGAACAAGAGACCCAGTACTTC. Protein product: CASNPTLGEQETQYF.

This chain links TRBV10-1 with TRBJ2-1; TRBD2 matches 7 bases. The germline V gene encodes CDR1 WNHNN and CDR2 SYGVQD (reference sequence). V was clipped by 8 bases and J by 5 bases; unmatched bases: 9. The CDR3 is 14 residues long. CDR3 protein: CASGSGGRHNEQFF. CDR3 bases: TGCGCCAGCGGTTCGGGCGGGAGACACAATGAGCAGTTCTTC.

This clonotype has only a few counts. The V call is TRBV18, the J call TRBJ2-5; D might be TRBD2 (6 bases). Per the germline V gene, CDR1 is KGHSH and CDR2 is LQKENI. This CDR3 spans 15 amino acids. Trimming left V 2 bases short and J 3 bases short, with 13 bases between. In nucleotides, the CDR3 is TGTGCCAGCTCACCATTCTCCGGCGGGAAAGAGACCCAGTACTTC. It is translated as CASSPFSGGKETQYF. The whole variable domain, remainder taken from reference TRBV18 and TRBJ2-5, is NAGVMQNPRHLVRRRGQEARLRCSPMKGHSHVYWYRQLPEEGLKFMVYLQKENIIDESGMPKERFSAEFPKEGPSILRIQQVVRGDSAAYFCASSPFSGGKETQYFGPGTRLLVL.

By its share, this clonotype is medium-sized. V and J are TRBV2 and TRBJ2-5; TRBD1 matches at 10 bases. Germline CDR1 and CDR2: SNHLY and FYNNEI. This CDR3 comprises 13 residues. J gave up 4 bases and V 8 bases, and 4 bases lay outside the gene matches. The CDR3 DNA reads TGTGCCAGCGTTGGGGACAGGGGAGAGACCCAGTACTTC. This encodes CASVGDRGETQYF. The whole variable domain, remainder taken from reference TRBV2 and TRBJ2-5, is EPEVTQTPSHQVTQMGQEVILRCVPISNHLYFYWYRQILGQKVEFLVSFYNNEISEKSEIFDDQFSVERPDGSNFTLKIRSTKLEDSAMYFCASVGDRGETQYFGPGTRLLVL.

The rearrangement links TRBV20-1 to TRBJ2-7; TRBD2 is a possible D gene (7 bases). CDR1 and CDR2 from the germline V gene are DFQATT and SNEGSKA (reference sequence). Deletions cut 1 base from V and 0 bases from J, with 13 bases between. The CDR3 totals 15 residues. CDR3 bases: TGCAGTGCTAGAGTGGGGGGGGCTTACTCCTACGAGCAGTACTTC. Its translation is CSARVGGAYSYEQYF.

This rearrangement joins TRBV2 to TRBJ1-2; 7 positions agree with TRBD1. Germline-derived CDR1 and CDR2 are SNHLY and FYNNEI. The J segment lost 5 bases and the V segment lost 6 bases, leaving 9 bases of the junction unmatched. The length of the CDR3 is 14 residues. The CDR3 loop is CASRMAGQTYGYTF. In DNA form, the CDR3 reads TGTGCCAGCAGGATGGCGGGACAGACTTATGGCTACACCTTC.

The chain couples TRBV19 to TRBJ2-7; D may correspond to TRBD1 or TRBD2 (6 bases each). CDR3 length: 14 amino acids. Trimming cost V 3 bases and J 3 bases, with 12 bases left between them. Germline lookup yields CDR1 LNHDA and CDR2 SQIVND (reference sequence). The CDR3 sequence: CASSIPGASYEQYF. The CDR3 nucleotides are TGTGCCAGTAGTATCCCGGGGGCCAGCTACGAGCAGTACTTC.

The rearrangement joins TRBV7-2 to TRBJ2-1; D may match TRBD1 or TRBD2 (5 bases each). V was clipped by 1 base and J by 6 bases, with 16 bases between them. The CDR3 consists of 16 residues. Per the germline V gene, CDR1 is SGHTA and CDR2 is FQGNSA. The DNA for the CDR3 is TGTGCCAGCAGCTTAGAGATCAGGTCAGGGAGCAATGAGCAGTTCTTC. Translated, it gives CASSLEIRSGSNEQFF.

The chain couples TRBV20-1 to TRBJ1-1; no clear D. Germline lookup yields CDR1 DFQATT and CDR2 SNEGSKA (reference sequence). The CDR3 is made up of 13 amino acids. Trimming removed 6 bases from V and 1 base from J, with 12 bases in between. The CDR3 reads CSAELTPNTEAFF. CDR3 DNA: TGCAGTGCCGAATTGACACCGAACACTGAAGCTTTCTTT.

This clonotype was found a few times. The V and J genes are TRBV6-5 and TRBJ2-5; D is unresolved. The germline V gene encodes CDR1 MNHEY and CDR2 SVGAGI. Trimming removed 2 bases from V and 3 bases from J, with 7 bases in between. This CDR3 comprises 13 residues. Here the CDR3 reads CASSYNGEETQYF. CDR3 coding DNA: TGTGCCAGCAGTTACAATGGGGAAGAGACCCAGTACTTC.

There are a few counts of this clonotype. The V and J genes are TRBV7-2 and TRBJ2-7; a weak D match, TRBD2 (5 bases). Trimming took off 3 bases at V and 0 bases at J, with 9 bases between the two ends. The CDR3 consists of 14 residues. Germline values: CDR1 SGHTA, CDR2 FQGNSA. CDR3 sequence: CASSLSGNSYEQYF. CDR3 coding DNA: TGTGCCAGCAGCTTGTCCGGGAACTCCTACGAGCAGTACTTC.

J is TRBJ1-5 and V is TRBV6-1; no firm D call. Looked up from germline, CDR1 is MNHNS and CDR2 is SASEGT. The CDR3 is made up of 14 amino acids. Trimming pared 1 base from V and 7 bases from J, leaving 11 bases between. CDR3: CASSEVGSGQPQHF. For the CDR3, the DNA is TGTGCCAGCAGTGAAGTCGGTTCTGGGCAGCCCCAGCATTTT.

The chain recombines TRBV20-1 with TRBJ1-2, with D possibly being TRBD1 (6 bases). CDR3 length: 13 amino acids. Germline loops: CDR1 DFQATT, CDR2 SNEGSKA (reference sequence). The V end lost 3 bases, the J end lost 4 bases, and 12 bases lay between the germline ends. CDR3 amino acids: CSASAGDLYGYTF. CDR3 bases: TGCAGTGCTAGTGCAGGGGACCTCTATGGCTACACCTTC.

The chain has TRBV6-2 or TRBV6-3 and TRBJ2-5; TRBD2 aligns across 9 bases. With 6 bases clipped from V and 5 bases from J, the junction kept 7 bases outside the gene matches. The CDR3 is made up of 14 amino acids. In germline, CDR1 is MNHEY, CDR2 SVGEGT. CDR3 coding DNA: TGTGCCAGCAGCTGGCGGGAGGGCCGGGAGACCCAGTACTTC. This translates into CASSWREGRETQYF.

The rearrangement joins TRBV7-3 to TRBJ2-1, with a tentative D call TRBD2 (5 bases). This CDR3 region has 13 residues. Trimming removed 0 bases at V and 6 bases at J, with 6 bases between. Germline CDR1 reads SGHTA; CDR2 reads FQGTGA. CDR3 coding DNA: TGTGCCAGCAGCTTAACGGCGGGCAATGAGCAGTTCTTC. It yields the protein CASSLTAGNEQFF.

V usage is TRBV21-1 and J usage is TRBJ2-7; the DNA was not compared with TRBD1, the D call given in the table. TRBV21-1 has pseudogene status. This CDR3 contains 17 residues. The CDR3 loop is CASSRGSPTGRSYEQYF. In nucleotides, the CDR3 is TGTGCCAGCAGCAGGGGCTCTCCGACAGGGCGAAGCTACGAGCAGTACTTC.

This clonotype was recorded a few times. The V and J genes are TRBV20-1 and TRBJ2-3, with 12 bases identical to TRBD2. V lost 6 bases to trimming and J lost 1 base; unmatched junction nucleotides: 2. The CDR3 runs to 14 residues. Germline V gives CDR1 DFQATT, CDR2 SNEGSKA (reference sequence). The chain's CDR3 is CSAGLAGRTDTQYF. CDR3 nucleotides: TGCAGTGCAGGACTAGCGGGACGCACAGATACGCAGTATTTT.

The chain couples TRBV20-1 to TRBJ1-5, with D tentatively TRBD1 (5 bases). The CDR3 is 15 amino acids. Trimming removed 6 bases at V and 4 bases at J, with 19 bases between. Germline V gene data show CDR1 as DFQATT and CDR2 as SNEGSKA (reference sequence). CDR3 nucleotides: TGCAGTGCCATAAGGGGACCCACACCGAATCAGCCCCAGCATTTT. Protein sequence: CSAIRGPTPNQPQHF.

This chain joins TRBV6-5 and TRBJ1-6; tentative D call: TRBD1 (5 bases). V lost 2 bases and J 9 bases, leaving 5 bases between the germline ends. There are 12 residues in the CDR3. Germline CDR1 reads MNHEY; CDR2 reads SVGAGI. The CDR3 loop is CASSYGGSPLHF. The CDR3 region has the DNA TGTGCCAGCAGTTACGGGGGTTCACCCCTCCACTTT.

The chain recombines TRBV25-1 with TRBJ2-3; the D is unclear. The CDR3 extends over 15 amino acids. Germline-derived CDR1 and CDR2 are MGHDK and SYGVNS. V shed 2 bases and J shed 6 bases, with 15 bases lying between them. This CDR3 reads CASSERHFLVDTQYF. CDR3 DNA sequence: TGTGCCAGCAGTGAACGACACTTCCTCGTGGATACGCAGTATTTT.

V usage is TRBV27 and J usage is TRBJ1-1; a weak D match, TRBD1 (6 bases). V was clipped by 6 bases and J by 6 bases, with 11 bases between them. The CDR3 sequence is 12 residues long. Germline V gene data show CDR1 as MNHEY and CDR2 as SMNVEV (reference sequence). The CDR3 spells CASRKPGAEAFF. The DNA of the CDR3 is TGTGCCAGCAGGAAACCAGGGGCTGAAGCTTTCTTT.

This clonotype is deemed medium-sized. V and J are TRBV7-2 and TRBJ1-2, with unresolved D. Per germline, CDR1 SGHTA and CDR2 FQGNSA. V was shortened by 3 bases and J by 3 bases, with 5 bases between the two germline ends. The CDR3 has 12 amino acids. The CDR3 region has the DNA TGTGCCAGCAGCTTGGGGTACTATGGCTACACCTTC. Amino acids: CASSLGYYGYTF.

The chain employs TRBV27 and TRBJ1-6; D gene unclear. From germline, CDR1 is MNHEY and CDR2 SMNVEV (reference sequence). Trimming cost V 3 bases and J 8 bases, with 14 bases left between them. This CDR3 has 15 residues. CDR3 DNA sequence: TGTGCCAGCAGTTTTGACGGAATTAATCATTCACCCCTCCACTTT. Residues: CASSFDGINHSPLHF.

The J gene is TRBJ2-3, the V gene TRBV10-3; 8 bases are shared with TRBD2. The V segment lost 7 bases and the J segment 4 bases; nucleotides outside the gene matches: 4. CDR1 and CDR2 (germline): ENHRY, SYGVKD. The CDR3 totals 13 residues. The CDR3 DNA reads as TGTGCCATCACTGCGGGGGGCTCAGATACGCAGTATTTT. This encodes CAITAGGSDTQYF.